A single sample gave rise to the 30 T cell receptor beta chains below, sequenced in a study of blood T cell repertoires in COVID-19. Repertoires were generated with immunoSEQ multiplex PCR, while TCRdb's copy carries only in-frame clones and drops some. The table has more than 25,000 clones, about nine tenths seen once. What was sequenced was peripheral blood. The receptors derive from a man in his sixties with active COVID-19.

This clone is a singleton in its sample. As DNA, the CDR3 is TGCGCCAGCAGTCGACAGGGTAATGGCTACACCTTC. Translated, it gives CASSRQGNGYTF. The chain is built from TRBV5-1 and TRBJ1-2; the match to TRBD1 covers 7 bases. This CDR3 comprises 12 residues. V shed 5 bases, J shed 6 bases, and the junction held 4 bases outside the gene matches. Germline CDR1 reads SGHRS; CDR2 reads YFSETQ.

The chain uses TRBV29-1 and TRBJ2-3; 7 bases match TRBD1. The trim removed 4 bases at V and 4 bases at J, leaving 17 bases unmatched. From germline, CDR1 is SQVTM and CDR2 ANQGSEA. The CDR3 sequence is 17 residues long. The CDR3 DNA sequence: TGCAGCGTTGCCGCCGCCTGGGACAGATCTCGCGCAGATACGCAGTATTTT. Its translation: CSVAAAWDRSRADTQYF.

The V and J genes are TRBV7-9 and TRBJ2-3, with TRBD1 identical over 7 bases. This CDR3 contains 17 residues. The J segment lost 2 bases and the V segment lost 5 bases, leaving 13 bases of the junction unmatched. Germline V gives CDR1 SEHNR, CDR2 FQNEAQ (reference sequence). CDR3 DNA: TGTGCCAGCAGCGTAATTTCGACAGGGTTTCCCACAGATACGCAGTATTTT. The encoded protein is CASSVISTGFPTDTQYF.

V gene TRBV29-1 combines with J gene TRBJ2-7, with 11 bases aligning to TRBD1. The V gene's germline CDR1 is SQVTM and CDR2 ANQGSEA. Trimming at V came to 4 bases and at J to 3 bases, leaving 5 bases not matched to a gene. This CDR3 spans 14 amino acids. For the CDR3, the DNA is TGCAGCGTTGGAAGGGGACAGGGGGGCTACGAGCAGTACTTC. Encoded protein: CSVGRGQGGYEQYF.

This chain links TRBV27 with TRBJ1-2, with a possible D match to TRBD1 (6 bases). V lost 6 bases to trimming and J lost 7 bases, with 15 bases between them. The CDR3 covers 13 residues. Per the germline V gene, CDR1 is MNHEY and CDR2 is SMNVEV (reference sequence). The CDR3 DNA follows: TGTGCCAGCAGCCCCGGACAGTTGGTTGGCTACACCTTC. This translates into CASSPGQLVGYTF.

This clone appeared a single time. The CDR3 sequence is CASSLLGGQAKDEQYF. The CDR3 DNA is TGTGCCAGCAGTTTATTGGGGGGACAGGCAAAAGACGAGCAGTACTTC. This sequence joins TRBV28 and TRBJ2-7, with 8 bases that match TRBD1. Germline CDR1 reads MDHEN; CDR2 reads SYDVKM. V gave up 1 base and J gave up 5 bases; unmatched junction bases: 10. There are 16 residues in the CDR3.

The CDR3, as DNA: TGTGCCAGCAGTGTGGACACTAACACTGAAGCTTTCTTT. Amino acid sequence: CASSVDTNTEAFF. This chain joins TRBV6-6 and TRBJ1-1; tentatively, D is TRBD1 (5 bases). CDR1 is MNHNY and CDR2 is SVGAGI in the germline V gene (reference sequence). The CDR3 extends over 13 amino acids. V lost 5 bases and J lost 2, with 9 bases in between.

This sequence joins TRBV11-2 and TRBJ1-4, with D perhaps matching TRBD1 (6 bases). Germline-derived CDR1 and CDR2 are SGHAT and FQNNGV. Trimming left V 5 bases short and J 7 bases short, with 20 bases between. This CDR3 is built from 16 residues. The CDR3 protein is CASSPSGRGYIEKLFF. The DNA of the CDR3 is TGTGCCAGCAGCCCATCGGGGAGGGGGTACATTGAAAAACTGTTTTTT.

V and J are TRBV6-1 and TRBJ2-3; TRBD2 aligns across 7 bases. This CDR3 has 16 amino acids. Germline-derived CDR1 and CDR2 are MNHNS and SASEGT. The junction had 7 bases not matched to a gene; V was cut back by 2 bases and J by 2 bases. Here the CDR3 reads CASSETGLVITDTQYF. DNA of the CDR3: TGTGCCAGCAGTGAAACCGGACTAGTCATCACAGATACGCAGTATTTT.

This chain links TRBV6-5 with TRBJ1-2, with TRBD1 as a possible D gene (6 bases). The CDR3 has 12 residues. Trimming pared 6 bases from V and 5 bases from J, leaving 10 bases between. Germline-derived CDR1 and CDR2 are MNHEY and SVGAGI. The CDR3 reads CASSRDKYGYTF. The CDR3 DNA is TGTGCCAGCAGCCGGGACAAGTATGGCTACACCTTC.

This rearrangement joins TRBV5-5 to TRBJ1-1; maybe TRBD1 (5 bases). From germline, CDR1 is SGHKS and CDR2 YYEKEE (reference sequence). The CDR3 spans 15 residues. With 0 bases removed from V and 3 bases from J, the gap between germline ends came to 12 bases. CDR3 coding DNA: TGTGCCAGCAGCTTGGATTGGTGGGGGGACACTGAAGCTTTCTTT. Its protein product is CASSLDWWGDTEAFF.

This clone was recorded a few times. This chain's CDR3 is CASSQSGGLDVDSPLHF. For the CDR3, the DNA is TGTGCCAGCAGCCAATCTGGGGGCCTGGACGTGGACTCACCCCTCCACTTT. V and J are TRBV14 and TRBJ1-6, with a possible D match to TRBD1 (6 bases). This CDR3 has 17 residues. Germline V CDR1 and CDR2: SGHDN, FVKESK. V shed 2 bases and J shed 10 bases, with 21 bases lying between them.

The chain has TRBV5-5 and TRBJ2-2, with D unclear. CDR1 SGHKS and CDR2 YYEKEE come from the germline V gene (reference sequence). Deletions cut 0 bases from V and 1 base from J, with 10 bases between. CDR3 size: 16 residues. CDR3: CASSLASQLNTGELFF. CDR3 nucleotides: TGTGCCAGCAGCTTGGCCTCACAGTTGAACACCGGGGAGCTGTTTTTT.

The chain recombines TRBV10-1 with TRBJ2-5; 9 bases align to TRBD2. This CDR3 comprises 15 residues. The J segment lost 7 bases and the V segment lost 3 bases, leaving 9 bases of the junction unmatched. Germline V gene sequence: CDR1 WNHNN, CDR2 SYGVQD (reference sequence). Written as DNA, the CDR3 is TGCGCCAGCAGTGATCGGCGGGGGGGCCGTGGGACCCAGTACTTC. Its protein product is CASSDRRGGRGTQYF.

The genes are TRBV18 and TRBJ1-2, with a tentative D call TRBD1 (5 bases). This CDR3 has 11 residues. CDR1 is KGHSH and CDR2 is LQKENI in the germline V gene. Trimming took 4 bases from V and 7 from J, leaving 7 bases between them. The CDR3 DNA is TGTGCCAGCTCACGACAGTCTGGCTACACCTTC. Translating it yields CASSRQSGYTF.

The chain couples TRBV19 to TRBJ2-3, with D possibly being TRBD2 (6 bases). The CDR3 is made up of 14 amino acids. V was pared by 9 bases and J by 0 bases, with 13 bases between. Germline lookup yields CDR1 LNHDA and CDR2 SQIVND (reference sequence). The CDR3 DNA follows: TGTGCCAGCCGGGCGGGGCCTAGCACAGATACGCAGTATTTT. This codes for CASRAGPSTDTQYF.

This clone has only a few counts. This CDR3 reads CASRDRNNNSPLHF. CDR3 coding DNA: TGTGCCAGCCGAGACAGAAATAATAATTCACCCCTCCACTTT. V and J are TRBV27 and TRBJ1-6, with TRBD1 as a possible D gene (5 bases). The germline gives CDR1 MNHEY, CDR2 SMNVEV (reference sequence). Trimming shortened V by 8 bases and J by 5 bases, and 13 bases separated the two germline ends. The CDR3 covers 14 residues.

The chain recombines TRBV7-6 with TRBJ2-2, with D tentatively TRBD2 (5 bases). The CDR3 spans 16 residues. V was clipped by 4 bases and J by 2 bases, with 14 bases between them. CDR1 and CDR2 from the germline V gene are SGHVS and FNYEAQ. CDR3 DNA sequence: TGTGCCAGCAGCTCTCGGGGTGGATCTAACACCGGGGAGCTGTTTTTT. Translating gives CASSSRGGSNTGELFF.

This chain links TRBV7-9 with TRBJ2-1, with 8 bases identical to TRBD1. The CDR3 length is 15 residues. V was pared by 5 bases and J by 6 bases, with 9 bases of the junction left unmatched. Germline V gene sequence: CDR1 SEHNR, CDR2 FQNEAQ (reference sequence). The CDR3 DNA sequence: TGTGCCAGCAGCCCAAGACAGGGGTTGGGCAATGAGCAGTTCTTC. It is translated as CASSPRQGLGNEQFF.

This chain uses TRBV28 with TRBJ1-1; maybe TRBD1 (5 bases). The CDR3 extends over 13 amino acids. Trimming stripped 1 base from V and 8 bases from J, with 11 bases between. CDR1 and CDR2 from the germline V gene are MDHEN and SYDVKM. CDR3 loop: CASSLLKGKEAFF. The CDR3 DNA reads as TGTGCCAGCAGTTTATTAAAGGGGAAAGAAGCTTTCTTT.

V is TRBV7-2 and J is TRBJ1-3; TRBD1 matches 8 bases. The germline CDR1 and CDR2 sequences are SGHTA and FQGNSA. The CDR3 is 15 residues long. Trimming took 6 bases from V and 1 from J; bases not matched to a gene: 5. The CDR3 DNA is TGTGCCAGCAGAGTGGACAGGGCTTCTGGAAACACCATATATTTT. This encodes CASRVDRASGNTIYF.

The gene calls are TRBV14 and TRBJ1-2; 7 nucleotides align to TRBD1. This CDR3 contains 13 residues. V was pared by 0 bases and J by 10 bases, with 5 bases of the junction left unmatched. From germline, CDR1 is SGHDN and CDR2 FVKESK. CDR3 sequence reads: CASSQERTGHYTF. The CDR3 nucleotides are TGTGCCAGCAGCCAAGAACGGACAGGTCACTACACCTTC. Filled out from reference TRBV14 and TRBJ1-2, the complete variable domain reads EAGVTQFPSHSVIEKGQTVTLRCDPISGHDNLYWYRRVMGKEIKFLLHFVKESKQDESGMPNNRFLAERTGGTYSTLKVQPAELEDSGVYFCASSQERTGHYTFGSGTRLTVV.

The genes are TRBV27 and TRBJ2-7, with 10 bases identical to TRBD1. V gave up 6 bases and J gave up 3 bases; unmatched junction bases: 2. Germline assignment: CDR1 MNHEY and CDR2 SMNVEV (reference sequence). This CDR3 has 13 residues. In DNA form, the CDR3 reads TGTGCCAGCAGGAGGACAGGGGGCTACGAGCAGTACTTC. It codes for CASRRTGGYEQYF.

This chain connects TRBV20-1 to TRBJ1-1, with a weak D call TRBD1 (5 bases). Germline CDR1 DFQATT, CDR2 SNEGSKA (reference sequence). CDR3 length: 11 amino acids. CDR3 DNA sequence: TGCAGGTTCGACAGTTACACTGAAGCTTTCTTT. It yields the protein CRFDSYTEAFF.

V is TRBV29-1 and J is TRBJ1-2; TRBD1 agrees at 8 bases. The V gene end was trimmed by 6 bases and the J gene end by 7 bases; junction bases not matched to a gene: 7. The germline V gene encodes CDR1 SQVTM and CDR2 ANQGSEA. This CDR3 spans 12 amino acids. The CDR3 reads CSVHSGGRGYTF. CDR3 sequence (DNA): TGCAGCGTCCACTCAGGGGGCCGTGGCTACACCTTC.

V and J are TRBV15 and TRBJ1-4; D is perhaps TRBD1 (5 bases). The CDR3 totals 16 residues. From germline, CDR1 is LNHNV and CDR2 YYDKDF (reference sequence). Trimming pared 7 bases from V and 4 bases from J, leaving 19 bases between. DNA for the CDR3: TGTGCCACCAAGAACACCGAGGGGAGGTTTAATGAAAAACTGTTTTTT. It specifies CATKNTEGRFNEKLFF.

The chain has TRBV27 and TRBJ1-6, with D uncertain. Trimming left V 7 bases short and J 9 bases short, with 13 bases between. CDR3 length: 13 amino acids. Germline V lookup: CDR1 MNHEY, CDR2 SMNVEV (reference sequence). As DNA, the CDR3 is TGTGCCAGCAAGTCAGTCTCAAGTTCACCCCTCCACTTT. This translates into CASKSVSSSPLHF.

The chain is built from TRBV14 and TRBJ1-1; TRBD1 matches 9 bases. Germline CDR1 and CDR2: SGHDN and FVKESK. There are 18 residues in the CDR3. J was trimmed by 1 base and V by 4 bases; bases with no gene match: 13. The CDR3 here is CASSRRTGDLSQNTEAFF. The CDR3 region has the DNA TGTGCCAGCAGCCGCCGGACAGGGGATTTATCCCAGAACACTGAAGCTTTCTTT.

The chain joins TRBV18 to TRBJ1-6, with D unresolved. CDR3 length: 13 residues. V was trimmed by 4 bases and J by 8 bases, leaving 9 bases between them. CDR1 and CDR2 (germline): KGHSH, LQKENI. CDR3 loop: CASSRQLDSPLHF. In DNA, the CDR3 is TGTGCCAGCTCACGTCAGCTAGATTCACCCCTCCACTTT.

The chain couples TRBV7-6 to TRBJ2-1; the match to TRBD2 covers 10 bases. CDR1 SGHVS and CDR2 FNYEAQ come from the germline V gene. The J segment lost 0 bases and the V segment lost 0 bases, leaving 5 bases of the junction unmatched. The CDR3 runs 18 residues. Here the CDR3 DNA reads TGTGCCAGCAGCTTAGCGGCCAGCGGGGGGGCCTCCTACAATGAGCAGTTCTTC. It is translated as CASSLAASGGASYNEQFF.